One and the same sample provided the 24 T cell receptor beta chains below, sequenced in a study of blood T cell repertoires in COVID-19. Generated by immunoSEQ multiplex PCR, the TCRdb table keeps only in-frame clones and is missing some. The table lists under 150,000 clones, around 76% of them singletons. The sample taken for sequencing was peripheral blood. Receptors were obtained from a human donor in a cohort sampled during active COVID-19.

This clone showed up just once. The chain is built from TRBV9 and TRBJ1-2; D is uncertain. The CDR3 extends over 14 amino acids. V was shortened by 0 bases and J by 6 bases, with 12 bases between the two germline ends. Germline CDR1 reads SGDLS; CDR2 reads YYNGEE. The CDR3, as DNA: TGTGCCAGCAGCGTAGGGCCCTCAGGCAATGGCTACACCTTC. It codes for CASSVGPSGNGYTF. The complete variable domain, with remaining parts taken from reference TRBV9 and TRBJ1-2, reads DSGVTQTPKHLITATGQRVTLRCSPRSGDLSVYWYQQSLDQGLQFLIQYYNGEERAKGNILERFSAQQFPDLHSELNLSSLELGDSALYFCASSVGPSGNGYTFGSGTRLTVV.

The chain uses TRBV18 and TRBJ1-1; 7 nucleotides agree with TRBD1. With V trimmed by 1 base and J by 0 bases, 5 bases remained unmatched. The CDR3 has 16 residues. Germline loops: CDR1 KGHSH, CDR2 LQKENI. The CDR3 nucleotides read TGTGCCAGCTCACCACAGCAGGGGGAATTGAACACTGAAGCTTTCTTT. It is translated as CASSPQQGELNTEAFF.

The chain recombines TRBV5-1 with TRBJ2-7, with D maybe TRBD1 (6 bases). The ends were cut back, 2 bases at V and 3 bases at J, with 18 bases in the middle. CDR1 is SGHRS, CDR2 YFSETQ, per germline. The CDR3 is made up of 16 amino acids. CDR3 nucleotide sequence: TGCGCCAGCAGCTTAAACAGGGAGCGGAGTAGCTACGAGCAGTACTTC. This translates into CASSLNRERSSYEQYF. The variable domain in full, completed from reference TRBV5-1 and TRBJ2-7, reads KAGVTQTPRYLIKTRGQQVTLSCSPISGHRSVSWYQQTPGQGLQFLFEYFSETQRNKGNFPGRFSGRQFSNSRSEMNVSTLELGDSALYLCASSLNRERSSYEQYFGPGTRLTVT.

The CDR3 DNA sequence: TGTGCCAGTAGTATTCAGGGGAAAGGCTACGAGCAGTACTTC. It translates to CASSIQGKGYEQYF. V gene TRBV19 combines with J gene TRBJ2-7; tentatively, D is TRBD1 (6 bases). Trimming took 3 bases from V and 3 from J, leaving 12 bases between them. This CDR3 has 14 residues. Germline CDR1 LNHDA, CDR2 SQIVND (reference sequence).

The chain links TRBV19 to TRBJ2-6; possibly TRBD1 for D (6 bases). V was clipped by 6 bases and J by 0 bases, with 15 bases between them. The CDR3 sequence is 17 residues long. Germline V CDR1 and CDR2: LNHDA, SQIVND (reference sequence). CDR3 in DNA: TGTGCCAGTAGCCGGAGACAGGCGAGCTCTGGGGCCAACGTCCTGACTTTC. Translated: CASSRRQASSGANVLTF.

As to this clone: This is likely an artifact of a read error, given a far larger clone one base away. This same CDR3 is encoded by further DNA sequences in the sample. The gene calls are TRBV3-1 (or the pseudogene TRBV3-2) and TRBJ2-2; a weak D match, TRBD2 (7 bases). Germline CDR1 reads LGHDT; CDR2 reads YNNKEL (reference sequence). The CDR3 length is 16 residues. Trimming pared 3 bases from V and 8 bases from J, leaving 19 bases between. CDR3 coding DNA: TGTGCCAGCAGCCACGGGGGCGGGGGAAGTACGGGGGAGCTGTTTTTT. Translation gives CASSHGGGGSTGELFF.

The chain uses TRBV7-3 and TRBJ1-1, with D maybe TRBD1 (6 bases). Germline CDR1 is SGHTA and CDR2 is FQGTGA. CDR3 size: 15 residues. Between the trimmed V and J ends, which lost 5 bases and 11 bases, there was a span of 24 bases. CDR3 bases: TGTGCCAGCAGCCCGCAGGGGATAGAGAGAGAAATGGCTTTCTTT. This sequence encodes CASSPQGIEREMAFF.

V and J are TRBV13 and TRBJ2-6; weak D call: TRBD2 (6 bases). The CDR3 sequence is 15 residues long. V gave up 5 bases and J gave up 4 bases, with 12 bases separating them. Per the germline V gene, CDR1 is PRHDT and CDR2 is FYEKMQ (reference sequence). CDR3 DNA sequence: TGTGCCAGCAGCGACGGGACTGCCGGGGCCAACGTCCTGACTTTC. It yields the protein CASSDGTAGANVLTF.

This chain links TRBV28 with TRBJ2-2, with D possibly being TRBD2 (6 bases). The CDR3 loop spans 16 amino acids. Germline assignment: CDR1 MDHEN and CDR2 SYDVKM. Trimming left V 5 bases short and J 1 base short, with 14 bases between. The CDR3 sequence is CASSLQLRGNTGELFF. DNA for the CDR3: TGTGCCAGCAGTCTCCAATTGCGGGGGAACACCGGGGAGCTGTTTTTT.

This clone was seen more than once but under ten times. The chain is built from TRBV5-5 and TRBJ2-6, with 10 bases identical to TRBD1. Germline CDR1 and CDR2: SGHKS and YYEKEE (reference sequence). This CDR3 is 18 amino acids long. The ends lost 4 bases at V and 1 base at J; junction bases unmatched: 8. CDR3 loop: CASSVRDRGSSGANVLTF. CDR3 coding DNA: TGTGCCAGCAGCGTCCGGGACAGGGGTTCATCTGGGGCCAACGTCCTGACTTTC.

V gene TRBV30 combines with J gene TRBJ2-2; 8 bases fit TRBD2. From germline, CDR1 is GTSNPN and CDR2 SVGIG (reference sequence). CDR3 length: 15 residues. The ends lost 2 bases at V and 3 bases at J; junction bases unmatched: 5. The CDR3 here is CAWSLRGVHTGELFF. The CDR3 bases are TGTGCCTGGAGTTTGCGGGGGGTGCACACCGGGGAGCTGTTTTTT.

The V gene is TRBV5-1, the J gene TRBJ1-1; unclear D gene. V gave up 5 bases and J gave up 7 bases, with 18 bases separating them. Germline V lookup: CDR1 SGHRS, CDR2 YFSETQ. The CDR3 contains 14 residues. The CDR3 DNA follows: TGCGCCAGCAGGATCGGCGGCCGCCTTGATGAAGCTTTCTTT. Encoded protein: CASRIGGRLDEAFF.

The CDR3 DNA is TGTGCCAGCAGTGAAGCGGGCAGGGGGCAGTACTTC. Its protein is CASSEAGRGQYF. The V gene is TRBV2, the J gene TRBJ2-7, with D possibly being TRBD1 (6 bases). V was shortened by 0 bases and J by 9 bases, with 9 bases between the two germline ends. The CDR3 is 12 residues long. Germline V lookup: CDR1 SNHLY, CDR2 FYNNEI.

This chain joins TRBV29-1 and TRBJ2-1; TRBD1 might be the D (6 bases). V lost 5 bases and J 3 bases, leaving 11 bases between the germline ends. CDR3 length: 13 amino acids. The germline V gene encodes CDR1 SQVTM and CDR2 ANQGSEA. CDR3 sequence reads: CSVWGHNYNEQFF. CDR3 DNA: TGCAGCGTTTGGGGACATAACTACAATGAGCAGTTCTTC.

The V gene is TRBV10-2, the J gene TRBJ1-4; TRBD1 matches 9 bases. Germline lookup yields CDR1 WSHSY and CDR2 SAAADI. The CDR3 is made up of 14 amino acids. The V and J ends lost 6 bases and 6 bases, in that order; junction bases with no gene match: 5. The CDR3 sequence: CASRRDRVDEKLFF. The CDR3 DNA is TGCGCCAGCAGACGGGACAGGGTGGATGAAAAACTGTTTTTT.

The V and J genes are TRBV29-1 and TRBJ1-1; D gene unclear. In germline, CDR1 is SQVTM, CDR2 ANQGSEA. The V gene lost 3 bases and the J gene lost 4 bases, with 12 bases spanning the gap. The CDR3 is 13 residues long. CDR3 DNA sequence: TGCAGCGTTGAGGAGGGCTGGGGCACTGAAGCTTTCTTT. This translates into CSVEEGWGTEAFF.

The V gene is TRBV5-1, the J gene TRBJ1-3; a possible D gene is TRBD1 (6 bases). Per germline, CDR1 SGHRS and CDR2 YFSETQ. The V and J ends lost 0 bases and 0 bases respectively, with 10 bases between them. The CDR3 sequence is 16 residues long. CDR3 bases: TGCGCCAGCAGCTTGGGACAGGTTAGCTCTGGAAACACCATATATTTT. It encodes CASSLGQVSSGNTIYF. The full variable domain, in which reference TRBV5-1 and TRBJ1-3 provide the parts outside the CDR3, is KAGVTQTPRYLIKTRGQQVTLSCSPISGHRSVSWYQQTPGQGLQFLFEYFSETQRNKGNFPGRFSGRQFSNSRSEMNVSTLELGDSALYLCASSLGQVSSGNTIYFGEGSWLTVV.

The chain links TRBV27 to TRBJ1-6; D gene unclear. The CDR3 sequence is 13 residues long. The germline V gene has CDR1 MNHEY and CDR2 SMNVEV (reference sequence). V lost 6 bases, J lost 4 bases, and 7 bases lay in between. The CDR3 sequence is CASRAPYNSPLHF. CDR3 bases: TGTGCCAGCAGGGCCCCTTATAATTCACCCCTCCACTTT.

The chain recombines TRBV13 with TRBJ2-3; 7 nucleotides align to TRBD1. CDR3 length equals 16 residues. J gave up 0 bases and V 0 bases, and 3 bases lay outside the gene matches. Germline V gene data show CDR1 as PRHDT and CDR2 as FYEKMQ (reference sequence). CDR3 sequence: CASSLGYRGSTDTQYF. DNA for the CDR3: TGTGCCAGCAGCTTAGGGTACAGGGGAAGCACAGATACGCAGTATTTT.

This chain joins TRBV28 and TRBJ1-4; the D gene is possibly TRBD1 (5 bases). This CDR3 contains 15 residues. Trimming took 2 bases from V and 4 from J, leaving 11 bases between them. CDR1 and CDR2 (germline): MDHEN, SYDVKM. The CDR3 coding sequence is TGTGCCAGCAGTTTAAGGCGTCAGGGTAATGAAAAACTGTTTTTT. Translated: CASSLRRQGNEKLFF.

This sequence joins TRBV6-1 and TRBJ1-1; 9 nucleotides match TRBD1. The germline V gene encodes CDR1 MNHNS and CDR2 SASEGT. The V and J ends lost 2 bases and 1 base, in that order; junction bases with no gene match: 5. This CDR3 has 16 amino acids. The CDR3 DNA reads as TGTGCCAGCAGTGAATTCCCGGGACAGGGGAACACTGAAGCTTTCTTT. It specifies CASSEFPGQGNTEAFF.

This clone turned up a few times. The chain employs TRBV2 and TRBJ1-1; D may be TRBD1 (6 bases). V dropped 5 bases and J dropped 0 bases, with 10 bases sitting between them. The CDR3 runs to 14 residues. Per germline, CDR1 SNHLY and CDR2 FYNNEI. The CDR3 DNA is TGTGCCAGCAGTCCAGGGGCCTTGAACACTGAAGCTTTCTTT. Protein: CASSPGALNTEAFF.

This clone was recorded only once. The chain joins TRBV10-3 to TRBJ1-1, with TRBD1 as a possible D gene (5 bases). The germline gives CDR1 ENHRY, CDR2 SYGVKD. Between the trimmed V and J ends, which lost 0 bases and 4 bases, there was a span of 12 bases. There are 15 residues in the CDR3. Written as DNA, the CDR3 is TGTGCCATCAGTGAGTCCCTGGGGCGATCCACTGAAGCTTTCTTT. This translates into CAISESLGRSTEAFF.

The sample holds a few counts of this clone. V gene TRBV3-1 (or the pseudogene TRBV3-2) combines with J gene TRBJ1-1; possibly TRBD1 for D (5 bases). Looked up from germline, CDR1 is LGHDT and CDR2 is YNNKEL (reference sequence). Trimming took 0 bases from V and 5 from J, leaving 13 bases between them. The CDR3 is made up of 15 amino acids. CDR3 region: CASSQEGGGSTEAFF. In DNA, the CDR3 is TGTGCCAGCAGCCAAGAGGGGGGTGGCAGTACTGAAGCTTTCTTT.